This passage covers 8 T cell receptor beta chains from one sample sequenced in a study of blood T cell repertoires in COVID-19. The table came from immunoSEQ multiplex PCR; TCRdb's copy has only in-frame clones and leaves some out. The sample consists of fewer than 350,000 clones, roughly nine tenths of them appearing once. Specimen: PBMCs or T cells enriched from blood (not recorded which). The receptor source for this set is a middle-aged woman who had recovered from COVID-19.

This chain joins TRBV2 and TRBJ2-3; D gene unclear. The length of the CDR3 is 15 residues. In germline, CDR1 is SNHLY, CDR2 FYNNEI. The ends were cut back, 4 bases at V and 2 bases at J, with 13 bases in the middle. CDR3 in DNA: TGTGCCAGCAGTGCGACTCTTCTGACCACAGATACGCAGTATTTT. The encoded protein is CASSATLLTTDTQYF.

The J gene is TRBJ2-5, the V gene TRBV5-4; weak D call: TRBD2 (6 bases). CDR1 is SGHNT and CDR2 is YYREEE in the germline V gene (reference sequence). V lost 3 bases to trimming and J lost 1 base, with 13 bases between them. The CDR3 loop spans 15 amino acids. CDR3 in DNA: TGTGCCAGCAGCTCGGAGCCCGGGGGCCAAGAGACCCAGTACTTC. Amino acid sequence: CASSSEPGGQETQYF.

The CDR3 reads CASSLGDREGKNIQYF. The CDR3, as DNA: TGCGCCAGCAGCTTGGGGGACAGGGAAGGGAAAAACATTCAGTACTTC. The rearrangement links TRBV5-1 to TRBJ2-4; 9 positions agree with TRBD1. Trimming removed 0 bases from V and 4 bases from J; junction bases left unmatched: 5. CDR3 size: 16 residues. CDR1 is SGHRS, CDR2 YFSETQ, per germline.

The V and J genes are TRBV11-3 and TRBJ1-1; no firm D call. The germline gives CDR1 SGHNT, CDR2 YENEEA. This CDR3 spans 14 amino acids. Trimming left V 0 bases short and J 0 bases short, with 5 bases between. The CDR3 protein is CASSLDRMNTEAFF. DNA of the CDR3: TGTGCCAGCAGCTTAGACAGGATGAACACTGAAGCTTTCTTT.

J is TRBJ2-5 and V is TRBV5-4; 10 nucleotides match TRBD2. The germline V gene encodes CDR1 SGHNT and CDR2 YYREEE (reference sequence). The CDR3 consists of 15 residues. V shed 1 base, J shed 0 bases, and the junction held 0 bases outside the gene matches. CDR3 nucleotide sequence: TGTGCCAGCAGCTTGCTAGCGGGGGACCAAGAGACCCAGTACTTC. Translated, it gives CASSLLAGDQETQYF. The whole variable domain, filled in from reference TRBV5-4 and TRBJ2-5, reads ETGVTQSPTHLIKTRGQQVTLRCSSQSGHNTVSWYQQALGQGPQFIFQYYREEENGRGNFPPRFSGLQFPNYSSELNVNALELDDSALYLCASSLLAGDQETQYFGPGTRLLVL.

This rearrangement joins TRBV2 to TRBJ1-2; the D is unclear. Trimming stripped 8 bases from V and 8 bases from J, with 21 bases between. This CDR3 region has 14 residues. Germline V gene lookup returns CDR1 SNHLY and CDR2 FYNNEI. CDR3 sequence: CASPGVRSGGGYTF. In nucleotides, the CDR3 is TGTGCCAGCCCCGGTGTACGGTCAGGCGGGGGCTACACCTTC.

As DNA, the CDR3 is TGTGCCATCAGTGGGGCGGGGGGTTTCAATTCACCCCTCCACTTT. Translation gives CAISGAGGFNSPLHF. The chain employs TRBV10-3 and TRBJ1-6, with D perhaps TRBD1 (5 bases). Trimming pared 4 bases from V and 7 bases from J, leaving 14 bases between. Germline V gene data show CDR1 as ENHRY and CDR2 as SYGVKD. CDR3 length: 15 residues.

The V gene is TRBV10-2, the J gene TRBJ2-1, with TRBD2 identical over 15 bases. The V segment lost 5 bases and the J segment 3 bases; nucleotides outside the gene matches: 5. The CDR3 has 17 amino acids. Germline CDR1 and CDR2: WSHSY and SAAADI. The CDR3: CASSPGLAGGLYNEQFF. The DNA of the CDR3 is TGCGCCAGCAGTCCCGGACTAGCGGGAGGGCTCTACAATGAGCAGTTCTTC.